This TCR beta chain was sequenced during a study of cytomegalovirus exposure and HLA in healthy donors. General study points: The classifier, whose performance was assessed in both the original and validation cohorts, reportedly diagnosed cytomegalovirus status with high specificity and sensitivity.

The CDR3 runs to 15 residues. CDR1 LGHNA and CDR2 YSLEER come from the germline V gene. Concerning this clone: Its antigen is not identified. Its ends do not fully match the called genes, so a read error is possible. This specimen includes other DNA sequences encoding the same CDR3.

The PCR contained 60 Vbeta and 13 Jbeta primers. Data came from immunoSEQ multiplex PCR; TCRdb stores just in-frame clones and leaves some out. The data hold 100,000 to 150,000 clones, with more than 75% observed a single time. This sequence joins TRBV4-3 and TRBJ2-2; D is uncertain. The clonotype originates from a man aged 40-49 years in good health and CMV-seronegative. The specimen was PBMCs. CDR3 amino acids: CASSQDQVGTGELFF. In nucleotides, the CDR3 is TGCGCCAGCAGTCAAGATCAGGTCGGCACCGGGGAGCTGTTTTTT.